This T cell receptor (beta chain) is drawn from a study of T cell repertoires in cytomegalovirus infection. Background on the study: Public TCR beta signatures were indicative of both CMV infection and a matching HLA type.

Remarks on this clonotype: The antigen is not known. One end of the junction does not line up with germline, which may come from a read error.

TCRdb passed the reads through MiXCR, listing each CDR3 protein once. Of some 680,000 distinct CDR3 sequences listed, 35% are singletons. Study outcomes and limitations: Using cumulative public TCR beta family frequency, the authors identified those who carried CMV together with the relevant HLA. The ex vivo response was dominated by HLA-C-restricted CMV-specific TCR beta clonotypes.

Germline values: CDR1 MDHEN, CDR2 SYDVKM. The CDR3 is 16 amino acids. The sequencing input was PBMCs. This chain joins TRBV28 and TRBJ1-2, with 10 bases fitting TRBD1. This sequence was found in a human donor in good health (CMV status not recorded). Some clones in this sample may be carry-over from other donors' samples. The CDR3 region has the DNA TGTGACAGCAGCTCCGGGACAGGGGCGAGGGTGTATGGCTACACCTTC. Protein: CDSSSGTGARVYGYTF.